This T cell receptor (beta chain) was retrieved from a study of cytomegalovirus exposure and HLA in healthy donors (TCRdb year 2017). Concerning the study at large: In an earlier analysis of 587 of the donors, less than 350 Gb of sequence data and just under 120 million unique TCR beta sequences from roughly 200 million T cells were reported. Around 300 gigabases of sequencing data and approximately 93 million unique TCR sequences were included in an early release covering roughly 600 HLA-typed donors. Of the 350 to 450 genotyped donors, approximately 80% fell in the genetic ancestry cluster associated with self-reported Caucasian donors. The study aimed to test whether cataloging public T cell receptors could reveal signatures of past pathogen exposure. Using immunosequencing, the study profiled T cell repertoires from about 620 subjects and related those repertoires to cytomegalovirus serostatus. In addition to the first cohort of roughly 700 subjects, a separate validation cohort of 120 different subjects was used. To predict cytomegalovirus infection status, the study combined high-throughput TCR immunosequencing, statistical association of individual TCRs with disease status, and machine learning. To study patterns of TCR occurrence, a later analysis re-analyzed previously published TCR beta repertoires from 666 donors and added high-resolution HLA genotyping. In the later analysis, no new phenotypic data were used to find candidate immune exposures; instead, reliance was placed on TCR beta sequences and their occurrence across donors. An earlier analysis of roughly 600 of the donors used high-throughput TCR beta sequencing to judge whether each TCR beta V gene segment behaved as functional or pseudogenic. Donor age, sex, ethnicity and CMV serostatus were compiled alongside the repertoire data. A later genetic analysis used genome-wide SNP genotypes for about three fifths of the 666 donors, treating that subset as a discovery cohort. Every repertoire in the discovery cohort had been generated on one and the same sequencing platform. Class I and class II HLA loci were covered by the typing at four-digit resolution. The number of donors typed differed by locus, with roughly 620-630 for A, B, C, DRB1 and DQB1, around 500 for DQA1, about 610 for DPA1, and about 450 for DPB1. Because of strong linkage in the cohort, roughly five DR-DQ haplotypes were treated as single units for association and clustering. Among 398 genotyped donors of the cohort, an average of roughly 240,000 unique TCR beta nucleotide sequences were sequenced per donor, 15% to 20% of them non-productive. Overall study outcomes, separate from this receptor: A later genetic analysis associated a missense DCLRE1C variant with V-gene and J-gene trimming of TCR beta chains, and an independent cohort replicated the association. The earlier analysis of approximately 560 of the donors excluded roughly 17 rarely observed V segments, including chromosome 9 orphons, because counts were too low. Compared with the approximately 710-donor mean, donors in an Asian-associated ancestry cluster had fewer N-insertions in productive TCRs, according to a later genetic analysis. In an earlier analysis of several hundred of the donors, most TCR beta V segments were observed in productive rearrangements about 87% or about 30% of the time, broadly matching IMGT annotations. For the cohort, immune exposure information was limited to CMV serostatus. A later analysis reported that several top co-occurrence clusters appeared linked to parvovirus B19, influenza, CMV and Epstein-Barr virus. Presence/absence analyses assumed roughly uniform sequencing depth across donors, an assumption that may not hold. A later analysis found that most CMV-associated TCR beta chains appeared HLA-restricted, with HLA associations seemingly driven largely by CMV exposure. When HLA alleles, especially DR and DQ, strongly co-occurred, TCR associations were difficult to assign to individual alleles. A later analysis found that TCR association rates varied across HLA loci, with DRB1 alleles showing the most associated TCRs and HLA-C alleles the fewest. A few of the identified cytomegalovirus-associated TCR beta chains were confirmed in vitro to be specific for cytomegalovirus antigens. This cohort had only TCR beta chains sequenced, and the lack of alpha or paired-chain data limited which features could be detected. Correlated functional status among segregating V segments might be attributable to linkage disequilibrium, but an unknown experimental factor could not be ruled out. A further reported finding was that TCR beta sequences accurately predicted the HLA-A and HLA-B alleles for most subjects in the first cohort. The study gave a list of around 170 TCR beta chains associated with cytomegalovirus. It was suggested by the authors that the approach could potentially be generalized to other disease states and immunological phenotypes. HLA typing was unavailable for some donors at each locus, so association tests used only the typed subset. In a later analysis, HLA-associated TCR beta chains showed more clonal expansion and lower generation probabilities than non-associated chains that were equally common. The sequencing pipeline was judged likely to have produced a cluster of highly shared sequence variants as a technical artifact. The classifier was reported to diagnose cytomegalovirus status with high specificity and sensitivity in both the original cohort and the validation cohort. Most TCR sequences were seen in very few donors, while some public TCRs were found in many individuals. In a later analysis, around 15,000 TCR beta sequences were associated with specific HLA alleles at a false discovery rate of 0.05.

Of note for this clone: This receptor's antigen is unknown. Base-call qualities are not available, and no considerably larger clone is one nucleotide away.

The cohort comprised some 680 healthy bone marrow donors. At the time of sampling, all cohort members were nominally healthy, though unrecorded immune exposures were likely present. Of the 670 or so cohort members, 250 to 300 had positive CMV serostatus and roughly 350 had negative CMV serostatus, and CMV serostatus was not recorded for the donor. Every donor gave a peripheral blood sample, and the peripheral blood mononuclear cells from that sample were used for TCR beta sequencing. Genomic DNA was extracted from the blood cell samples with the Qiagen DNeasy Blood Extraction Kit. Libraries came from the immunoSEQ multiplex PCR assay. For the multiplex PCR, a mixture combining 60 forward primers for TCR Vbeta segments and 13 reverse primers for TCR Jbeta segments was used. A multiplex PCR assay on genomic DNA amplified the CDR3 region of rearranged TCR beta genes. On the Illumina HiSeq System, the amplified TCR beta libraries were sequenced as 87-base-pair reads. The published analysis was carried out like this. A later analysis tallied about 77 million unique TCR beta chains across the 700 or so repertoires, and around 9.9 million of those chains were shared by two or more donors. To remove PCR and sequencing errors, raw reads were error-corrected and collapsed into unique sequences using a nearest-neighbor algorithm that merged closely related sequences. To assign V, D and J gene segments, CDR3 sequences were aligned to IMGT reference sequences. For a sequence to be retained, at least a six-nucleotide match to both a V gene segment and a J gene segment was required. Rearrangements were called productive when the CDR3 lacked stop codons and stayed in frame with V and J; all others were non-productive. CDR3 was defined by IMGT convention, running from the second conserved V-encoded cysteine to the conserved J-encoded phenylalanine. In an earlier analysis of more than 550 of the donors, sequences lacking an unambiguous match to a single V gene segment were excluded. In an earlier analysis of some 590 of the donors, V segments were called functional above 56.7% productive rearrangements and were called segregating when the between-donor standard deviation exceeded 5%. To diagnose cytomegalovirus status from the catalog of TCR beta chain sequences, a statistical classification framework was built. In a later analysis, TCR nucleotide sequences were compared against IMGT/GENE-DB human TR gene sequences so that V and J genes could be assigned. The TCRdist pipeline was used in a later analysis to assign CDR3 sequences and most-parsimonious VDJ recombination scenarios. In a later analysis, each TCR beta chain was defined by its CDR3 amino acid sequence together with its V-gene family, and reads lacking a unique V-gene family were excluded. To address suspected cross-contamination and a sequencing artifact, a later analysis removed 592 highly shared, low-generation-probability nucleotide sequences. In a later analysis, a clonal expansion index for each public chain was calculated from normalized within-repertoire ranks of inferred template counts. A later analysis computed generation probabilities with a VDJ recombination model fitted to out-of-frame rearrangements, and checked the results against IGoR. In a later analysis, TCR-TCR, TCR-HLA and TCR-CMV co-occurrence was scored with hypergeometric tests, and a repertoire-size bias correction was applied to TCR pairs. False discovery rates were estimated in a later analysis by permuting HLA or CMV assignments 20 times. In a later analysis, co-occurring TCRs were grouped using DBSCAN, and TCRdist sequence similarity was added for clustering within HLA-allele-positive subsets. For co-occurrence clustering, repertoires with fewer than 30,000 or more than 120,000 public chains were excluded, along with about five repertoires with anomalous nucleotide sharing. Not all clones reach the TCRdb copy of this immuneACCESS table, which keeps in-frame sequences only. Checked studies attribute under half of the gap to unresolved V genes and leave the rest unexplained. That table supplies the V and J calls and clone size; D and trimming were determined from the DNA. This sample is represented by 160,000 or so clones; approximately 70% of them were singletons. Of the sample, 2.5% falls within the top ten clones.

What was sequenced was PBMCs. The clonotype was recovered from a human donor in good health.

The nucleotide sequence is TGTGCCAGCAGTTACGGAGGGGGGACAGGTGAAGCTTTCTTT. Its coded protein is CASSYGGGTGEAFF. The chain was built from TRBV6-5 and TRBJ1-1; the junction holds 8 bases that match TRBD1. V is trimmed back by 2 bases and J by 7 bases, and the junction contains 6 bases that no gene match accounts for. Taken from cysteine to phenylalanine, the CDR3 has 14 residues. Only CDR3 DNA remains: 42 bases, in frame from the first base. Reading the germline V gene gives CDR1 MNHEY and CDR2 SVGAGI.